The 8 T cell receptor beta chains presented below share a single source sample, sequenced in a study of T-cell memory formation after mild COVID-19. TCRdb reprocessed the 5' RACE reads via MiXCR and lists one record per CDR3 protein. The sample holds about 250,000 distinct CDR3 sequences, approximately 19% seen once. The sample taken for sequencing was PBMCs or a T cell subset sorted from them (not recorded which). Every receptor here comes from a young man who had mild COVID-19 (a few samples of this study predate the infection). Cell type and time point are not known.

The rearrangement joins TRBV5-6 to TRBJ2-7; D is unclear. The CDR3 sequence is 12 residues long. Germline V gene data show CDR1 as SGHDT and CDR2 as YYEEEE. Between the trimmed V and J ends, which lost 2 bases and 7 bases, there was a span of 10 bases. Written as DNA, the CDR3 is TGTGCCAGCAGCTTCTCCCGTGGGGAGCAGTACTTC. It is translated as CASSFSRGEQYF.

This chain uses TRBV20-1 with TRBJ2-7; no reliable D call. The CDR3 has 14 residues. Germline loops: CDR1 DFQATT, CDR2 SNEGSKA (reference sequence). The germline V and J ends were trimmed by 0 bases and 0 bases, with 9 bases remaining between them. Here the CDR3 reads CSARDPRSSYEQYV. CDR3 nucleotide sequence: TGCAGTGCTAGAGATCCCAGGAGCTCCTACGAGCAGTACGTC.

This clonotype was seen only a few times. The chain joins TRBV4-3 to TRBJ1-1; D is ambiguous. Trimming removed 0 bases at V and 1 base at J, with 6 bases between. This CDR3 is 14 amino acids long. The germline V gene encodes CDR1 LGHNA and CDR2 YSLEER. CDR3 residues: CASSQELGNTEAFF. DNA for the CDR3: TGCGCCAGCAGCCAAGAGTTGGGGAACACTGAAGCTTTCTTT.

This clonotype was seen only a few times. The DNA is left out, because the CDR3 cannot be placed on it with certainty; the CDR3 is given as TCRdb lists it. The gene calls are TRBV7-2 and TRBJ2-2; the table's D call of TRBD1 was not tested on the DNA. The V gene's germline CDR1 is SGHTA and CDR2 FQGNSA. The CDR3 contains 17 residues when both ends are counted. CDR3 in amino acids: CASSLGTGLYTGELFFF.

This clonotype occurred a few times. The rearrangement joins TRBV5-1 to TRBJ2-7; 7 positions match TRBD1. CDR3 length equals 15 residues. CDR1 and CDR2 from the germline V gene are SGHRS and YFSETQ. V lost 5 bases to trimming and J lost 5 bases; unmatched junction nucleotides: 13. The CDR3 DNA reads TGCGCCAGCAGAAGTCCCGGGACAGTAAACGACGAGCAGTACTTC. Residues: CASRSPGTVNDEQYF.

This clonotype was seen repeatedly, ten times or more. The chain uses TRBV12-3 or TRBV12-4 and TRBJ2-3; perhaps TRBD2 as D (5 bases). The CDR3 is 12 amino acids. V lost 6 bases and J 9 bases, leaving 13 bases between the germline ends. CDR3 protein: CASSPGVGTQYF. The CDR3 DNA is TGTGCCAGCAGCCCCGGGGTAGGAACGCAGTATTTT.

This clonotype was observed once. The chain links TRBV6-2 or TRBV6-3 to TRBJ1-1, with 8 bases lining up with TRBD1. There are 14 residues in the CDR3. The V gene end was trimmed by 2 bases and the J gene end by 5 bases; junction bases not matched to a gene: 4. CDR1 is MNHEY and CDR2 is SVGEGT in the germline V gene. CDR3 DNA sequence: TGTGCCAGCAGTTACCAGGGGGCTGCGACTGAAGCTTTCTTT. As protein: CASSYQGAATEAFF.

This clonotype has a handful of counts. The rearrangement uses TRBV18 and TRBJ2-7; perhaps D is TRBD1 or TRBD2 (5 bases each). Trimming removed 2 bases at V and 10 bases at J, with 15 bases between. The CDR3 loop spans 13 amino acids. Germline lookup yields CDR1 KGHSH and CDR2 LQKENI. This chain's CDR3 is CASSPSVRDPQYF. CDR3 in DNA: TGTGCCAGCTCACCATCCGTACGGGACCCCCAGTACTTC.